Listed here is a single T cell receptor beta chain. Its antigen is not identified. Libraries were prepared by immunoSEQ multiplex PCR; TCRdb keeps only in-frame clonotypes and omits some of them. This table has about 1.1 million clones, about 72% appearing once. This sample is part of a study of shared clonotypes between healthy human individuals. Points from the study as a whole: Investigators collected only blood, and repertoires in tissues likely differ.

The V end lost 0 bases, the J end lost 4 bases, and 7 bases lay between the germline ends. CDR3 length: 14 residues. In germline, CDR1 is LGHNA, CDR2 YNFKEQ. Recent vaccinations or acute infections were absent in the healthy HIV-negative adult donors. Splitting the CD4+ cells yielded a CD45RA+ naive subset and a CD45RA-negative memory subset. The sample taken for sequencing was memory CD4+ T cells from PBMCs. Stated subset: CD45RA-negative fraction. The rearrangement links TRBV4-2 to TRBJ1-5; unclear D gene. The sequence was obtained from a man between 18 and 35 years old in good health. Some clones in this sample may be carry-over from other donors' samples. CDR3 loop: CASSQENQNQPQHF. The CDR3 DNA follows: TGTGCCAGCAGCCAAGAAAACCAGAATCAGCCCCAGCATTTT.